These 8 T cell receptor beta chains originate from one sample sequenced in a study of blood T cell repertoires in COVID-19. Sequencing used immunoSEQ multiplex PCR; TCRdb keeps in-frame clones, though not all of them. The data contain 300,000 to 400,000 clones, around 90% of them seen just once; the ten biggest clones take up less than 3.5%. Specimen: peripheral blood. The receptors derive from a woman aged 18-29 years who had recovered from COVID-19.

This rearrangement joins TRBV19 to TRBJ2-2; 7 bases are shared with TRBD2. Trimming took 4 bases from V and 5 from J; bases not matched to a gene: 7. Germline CDR1 is LNHDA and CDR2 is SQIVND (reference sequence). The CDR3 totals 15 residues. Written as DNA, the CDR3 is TGTGCCAGTAGTAGATTGGGGGGAGGGACCGGGGAGCTGTTTTTT. Translation gives CASSRLGGGTGELFF.

This chain connects TRBV7-2 to TRBJ1-2; 10 nucleotides agree with TRBD1. The junction had 11 bases not matched to a gene; V was cut back by 7 bases and J by 6 bases. Germline loops: CDR1 SGHTA, CDR2 FQGNSA. The CDR3 consists of 15 residues. The CDR3 region is CASNRGGQGIHGYTF. The CDR3 coding sequence is TGTGCCAGCAACCGTGGGGGACAGGGGATCCATGGCTACACCTTC.

This rearrangement joins TRBV19 to TRBJ2-1; 8 bases match TRBD1. CDR1 and CDR2 from the germline V gene are LNHDA and SQIVND (reference sequence). The CDR3 is 14 amino acids. Unmatched junction bases numbered 7, after V lost 5 bases and J lost 7 bases. Written as DNA, the CDR3 is TGTGCCAGTAGTGCCTGGACAGGGCTTAATGAGCAGTTCTTC. Its protein product is CASSAWTGLNEQFF. Variable domain in full (rest from reference TRBV19 and TRBJ2-1): DGGITQSPKYLFRKEGQNVTLSCEQNLNHDAMYWYRQDPGQGLRLIYYSQIVNDFQKGDIAEGYSVSREKKESFPLTVTSAQKNPTAFYLCASSAWTGLNEQFFGPGTRLTVL.

This chain joins TRBV12-3 or TRBV12-4 and TRBJ1-1; TRBD1 matches at 9 bases. J gave up 10 bases and V 5 bases, and 8 bases lay outside the gene matches. The CDR3 runs 13 residues. DNA of the CDR3: TGTGCCAGCAGTACCGGGACAGGGCTTCTAGCTTTCTTT. This gives the protein CASSTGTGLLAFF.

The rearrangement uses TRBV12-3 or TRBV12-4 and TRBJ2-5, with TRBD1 as a possible D gene (6 bases). The CDR3 totals 13 residues. With 5 bases removed from V and 5 bases from J, the gap between germline ends came to 12 bases. CDR3 in amino acids: CASSPRGRETQYF. The CDR3 coding sequence is TGTGCCAGCAGTCCCAGGGGTCGGGAGACCCAGTACTTC.

The chain is built from TRBV3-1 (or the pseudogene TRBV3-2) and TRBJ1-2, with D unclear. Trimming took 2 bases from V and 5 from J, leaving 12 bases between them. CDR3 length equals 14 residues. Germline CDR1 LGHDT, CDR2 YNNKEL (reference sequence). In DNA form, the CDR3 reads TGTGCCAGCAGCCAAATTACCCGAGCGTATGGCTACACCTTC. Translated, it gives CASSQITRAYGYTF.

The gene calls are TRBV7-9 and TRBJ1-1; possibly TRBD1 for D (5 bases). The CDR3 runs 12 residues. CDR1 is SEHNR, CDR2 FQNEAQ, per germline (reference sequence). Trimming removed 8 bases from V and 4 bases from J, with 11 bases in between. In DNA form, the CDR3 reads TGTGCCAGCGAGTTCGGGGGCACTGAAGCTTTCTTT. This sequence encodes CASEFGGTEAFF.

This clone appeared once. The CDR3 region is CASSYSRDLTDTQYF. In DNA, the CDR3 is TGTGCCAGCAGTTACTCTCGGGATCTCACAGATACGCAGTATTTT. The rearrangement joins TRBV6-6 to TRBJ2-3; D is perhaps TRBD2 (5 bases). Germline V lookup: CDR1 MNHNY, CDR2 SVGAGI (reference sequence). The CDR3 loop spans 15 amino acids. V dropped 0 bases and J dropped 2 bases, with 9 bases sitting between them.